These 5 T cell receptor beta chains originate from one sample sequenced in a study of T cell responses to AZD1222 COVID-19 vaccine. Sequencing was performed with immunoSEQ multiplex PCR; in TCRdb, only in-frame clones are kept and a portion is missing. The sample has roughly 120,000 clones; roughly 87% are singletons. The input for sequencing was peripheral blood, taken on day 0 of AZD1222 vaccination. These receptor sequences come from an adult in good health.

V and J are TRBV18 and TRBJ1-2, with 9 positions matching TRBD1. The germline CDR1 and CDR2 sequences are KGHSH and LQKENI. The CDR3 contains 14 residues. The J segment lost 6 bases and the V segment lost 3 bases, leaving 5 bases of the junction unmatched. CDR3 DNA: TGTGCCAGCTCACCCTCAGACAGGGGGAATGGCTACACCTTC. Translating it yields CASSPSDRGNGYTF.

This sequence joins TRBV11-2 and TRBJ2-3; possibly TRBD2 for D (7 bases). Germline CDR1 and CDR2: SGHAT and FQNNGV. This CDR3 spans 15 amino acids. V lost 3 bases and J lost 5, with 15 bases in between. CDR3 sequence (DNA): TGTGCCAGCAGCTTTTCTCGGGGGGCGGTAGATACGCAGTATTTT. Protein product: CASSFSRGAVDTQYF.

J is TRBJ1-3 and V is TRBV12-5; D unresolved. This CDR3 region has 16 residues. Trimming took 3 bases from V and 0 from J, leaving 12 bases between them. Germline V lookup: CDR1 LGHNT, CDR2 FRNRAP. CDR3 in DNA: TGTGCTAGTGGTTTTACAGCAACCACCTCTGGAAACACCATATATTTT. This encodes CASGFTATTSGNTIYF.

This chain connects TRBV13 to TRBJ2-7; a possible D gene is TRBD2 (6 bases). The ends were cut back, 0 bases at V and 0 bases at J, with 15 bases in the middle. In germline, CDR1 is PRHDT, CDR2 FYEKMQ (reference sequence). There are 17 residues in the CDR3. CDR3 bases: TGTGCCAGCAGCTTAGGGGAATGGGGGGATAGCTCCTACGAGCAGTACTTC. Protein product: CASSLGEWGDSSYEQYF.

The chain employs TRBV28 and TRBJ2-3; 12 bases line up with TRBD2. The CDR3 consists of 17 residues. The germline V gene encodes CDR1 MDHEN and CDR2 SYDVKM. Trimming at V came to 6 bases and at J to 0 bases, leaving 7 bases not matched to a gene. CDR3 nucleotide sequence: TGTGCCAGCAGGAAAGGGACTAGCGGGCTGAGCACAGATACGCAGTATTTT. Amino acids: CASRKGTSGLSTDTQYF.